The 10 T cell receptor beta chains given below trace back to one sample, sequenced in a study of CD8 T cells in Susac syndrome (dated by TCRdb to the late 2010s). Libraries were built with the immunoSEQ multiplex PCR assay. RNA was extracted using the RNeasy kit, and about 0.45 to 1 microgram was reverse transcribed with random hexamers. Starting from the raw public reads, TCRdb applied fastp trimming at Q25, assembled clones with MiXCR and retained in-frame beta chains. Each record represents a unique CDR3 protein, reported with the most common genes and DNA among its rows. The sample yields roughly 200,000 distinct CDR3 sequences; about 95% were counted once. Around 0.093% of the sample rests with the top ten. The sample was CD4+ T cells from PBMCs. The receptor source for this set is a human donor in good health.

The chain employs TRBV20-1 and TRBJ2-1; TRBD1 matches at 9 bases. This CDR3 is 13 amino acids long. Germline values: CDR1 DFQATT, CDR2 SNEGSKA (reference sequence). Germline trimming cut 8 bases from V and 8 bases from J; bases unmatched to any gene: 10. The chain's CDR3 is CSTRDRATHEQFF. CDR3 coding DNA: TGCAGTACCCGGGACAGGGCCACCCATGAGCAGTTCTTC.

The chain joins TRBV18 to TRBJ1-5; D is unresolved. The CDR3 runs 13 residues. Germline V gene sequence: CDR1 KGHSH, CDR2 LQKENI. V lost 3 bases, J lost 5 bases, and 8 bases lay in between. CDR3 sequence (DNA): TGTGCCAGCTCACCGTCTGGGGATCAGCCCCAGCATTTT. Translating it yields CASSPSGDQPQHF.

The chain carries TRBV29-1 and TRBJ2-5, with 9 bases lining up with TRBD2. Germline CDR1 is SQVTM and CDR2 is ANQGSEA. The CDR3 totals 14 residues. Germline trimming cut 3 bases from V and 0 bases from J; bases unmatched to any gene: 2. CDR3 in DNA: TGCAGCGTTGACTTAGCGGGGGACCAAGAGACCCAGTACTTC. Its translation is CSVDLAGDQETQYF.

This chain uses TRBV2 with TRBJ2-5; TRBD2 matches at 14 bases. This CDR3 has 16 amino acids. After removal of 3 bases from V and 3 bases from J, the junction contained 3 bases not matched to a gene. Germline V lookup: CDR1 SNHLY, CDR2 FYNNEI. The CDR3 here is CASSETSGRAEETQYF. In DNA, the CDR3 is TGTGCCAGCAGTGAGACTAGCGGGAGGGCTGAAGAGACCCAGTACTTC.

The chain uses TRBV28 and TRBJ1-5, with D tentatively TRBD1 (5 bases). This CDR3 spans 14 amino acids. In germline, CDR1 is MDHEN, CDR2 SYDVKM. Deletions cut 4 bases from V and 7 bases from J, with 14 bases between. Here the CDR3 reads CASSYSGSEQPQHF. The CDR3 DNA is TGTGCCAGCAGTTACTCAGGGTCTGAGCAGCCCCAGCATTTT. The full variable domain, its missing parts supplied by reference TRBV28 and TRBJ1-5, is DVKVTQSSRYLVKRTGEKVFLECVQDMDHENMFWYRQDPGLGLRLIYFSYDVKMKEKGDIPEGYSVSREKKERFSLILESASTNQTSMYLCASSYSGSEQPQHFGDGTRLSIL.

J is TRBJ2-7 and V is TRBV25-1; 11 bases align to TRBD1. The germline V gene encodes CDR1 MGHDK and CDR2 SYGVNS. Losses at the gene ends were 4 bases for V and 0 bases for J; bases not matched to a gene: 14. This CDR3 contains 19 residues. Here the CDR3 reads CASSANWSWDRGTSYEQYV. DNA of the CDR3: TGTGCCAGCAGTGCCAATTGGTCCTGGGACAGGGGGACCTCCTACGAGCAGTACGTC.

The chain employs TRBV20-1 and TRBJ2-5; 10 nucleotides agree with TRBD2. The end of the DNA aligns better with TRBJ2-1, so the J call may be wrong. The CDR3 extends over 16 amino acids. The germline gives CDR1 DFQATT, CDR2 SNEGSKA (reference sequence). The CDR3 coding sequence is TGCAGTGCAGTCTTCCGGAAGCGGGAGGGCCGTAGGGAGCAGTTCTTC. Translated, it gives CSAVFRKREGRREQFF.

This clonotype has only one observation. The V and J genes are TRBV2 and TRBJ1-5; no definite D call. Germline CDR1 reads SNHLY; CDR2 reads FYNNEI. V was trimmed by 4 bases and J by 3 bases, leaving 13 bases between them. This CDR3 comprises 15 residues. CDR3 in amino acids: CASSGPGTDNQPQHF. CDR3 nucleotide sequence: TGTGCCAGCAGTGGCCCCGGAACAGACAATCAGCCCCAGCATTTT.

The chain is built from TRBV6-6 and TRBJ2-7, with TRBD1 identical over 11 bases. In germline, CDR1 is MNHNY, CDR2 SVGAGI (reference sequence). The ends lost 6 bases at V and 3 bases at J; junction bases unmatched: 7. The length of the CDR3 is 15 residues. CDR3 residues: CASSQTGTGGYEQYF. CDR3 bases: TGTGCCAGCAGCCAAACCGGGACAGGGGGCTACGAGCAGTACTTC.

V and J are TRBV28 and TRBJ2-6, with no clear D. CDR3 length: 16 residues. In germline, CDR1 is MDHEN, CDR2 SYDVKM. Trimming took 3 bases from V and 3 from J, leaving 12 bases between them. The CDR3 region has the DNA TGTGCCAGCAGTTTGCTCGCCTCTGGTGGGGCCAACGTCCTGACTTTC. This encodes CASSLLASGGANVLTF.